This entry lists 5 T cell receptor beta chains sequenced from one sample in a study of spatial heterogeneity in lung cancer. TCRdb re-called the 5' RACE reads with MiXCR, one entry per CDR3 protein. The sample records 24,000 or so distinct CDR3 sequences, 3% to 3.5% being singletons. This sample's time point: sample taken at primary tumor resection. Unsorted whole RNA of tumor, nontumor lung or frozen PBMC was sequenced. The specimen comprised PBMCs, sampled at surgery. Every receptor here comes from a female donor with early-stage non-small cell lung cancer.

This clonotype was picked up many times. The rearrangement uses TRBV5-4 and TRBJ1-1, with no clear D. This CDR3 contains 14 residues. The V gene's germline CDR1 is SGHNT and CDR2 YYREEE (reference sequence). The V end lost 0 bases, the J end lost 2 bases, and 8 bases lay between the germline ends. In DNA form, the CDR3 reads TGTGCCAGCAGCTTGGGACAAAAAAACACTGAAGCTTTCTTT. This gives the protein CASSLGQKNTEAFF.

This clonotype was counted ten times or more. The chain links TRBV7-2 to TRBJ1-2; TRBD1 matches at 8 bases. After removal of 0 bases from V and 4 bases from J, the junction contained 7 bases not matched to a gene. This CDR3 comprises 16 residues. CDR1 is SGHTA, CDR2 FQGNSA, per germline. The CDR3 protein is CASSLASTGEGYGYTF. Written as DNA, the CDR3 is TGTGCCAGCAGCTTAGCCTCGACAGGGGAGGGCTATGGCTACACCTTC.

The V and J genes are TRBV7-9 and TRBJ2-7; TRBD2 might be the D (6 bases). Germline lookup yields CDR1 SEHNR and CDR2 FQNEAQ (reference sequence). The V and J ends lost 5 bases and 0 bases respectively, with 17 bases between them. The CDR3 has 16 amino acids. CDR3 sequence (DNA): TGTGCCAGCAGCCCACTTGGGGGGTCGAGCTCCTACGAGCAGTACTTC. Encoded protein: CASSPLGGSSSYEQYF.

This clonotype was counted many times. The chain joins TRBV7-2 to TRBJ2-3; 10 bases fit TRBD1. Germline V CDR1 and CDR2: SGHTA, FQGNSA. The CDR3 has 14 residues. J was trimmed by 5 bases and V by 6 bases; bases with no gene match: 5. The CDR3, as DNA: TGTGCCAGCAGGAGACAGGGGGCTGAAGATACGCAGTATTTT. As protein: CASRRQGAEDTQYF.

This clonotype was picked up many times. The rearrangement joins TRBV7-8 to TRBJ2-4; 14 nucleotides agree with TRBD2. The germline V gene has CDR1 SGHVS and CDR2 FQNEAQ. The CDR3 loop spans 19 amino acids. V trimming: 4 bases; J trimming: 3 bases; junction bases outside the gene matches: 11. The DNA for the CDR3 is TGTGCCAGCAGCTCCCGAGGACTAGCGGGAGGTATAGACAAAAACATTCAGTACTTC. It yields the protein CASSSRGLAGGIDKNIQYF.